These 18 T cell receptor beta chains were all obtained from the same sample, sequenced in a study of post-analysis software for immune sequencing data. These TCRs are of unknown antigen specificity. Study conclusions and caveats: A handful of TRBV segments were significantly more frequent in patients than in controls. TRBV5-6, TRBV5-1 and TRBV20-1 were among these segments.

The authors incorporated unique molecular identifiers into the TCR beta cDNA libraries. TCRdb recomputed calls from the PCR reads with MiXCR, one row per CDR3 protein. The sample has about 770,000 distinct CDR3 sequences; about half are singletons. The sequenced sample consisted of blood. Receptors originate from a girl aged 5 to 17 with multiple sclerosis.

This clonotype showed up just a few times. This chain links TRBV20-1 with TRBJ2-1, with 7 nucleotides matching TRBD2. J gave up 4 bases and V 0 bases, and 6 bases lay outside the gene matches. The CDR3 is 15 amino acids. CDR1 DFQATT and CDR2 SNEGSKA come from the germline V gene (reference sequence). The CDR3: CSARDVAGLYNEQFF. CDR3 coding DNA: TGCAGTGCTAGAGATGTTGCGGGACTATACAATGAGCAGTTCTTC.

V gene TRBV5-1 combines with J gene TRBJ2-5; possibly TRBD1 for D (6 bases). Trimming took 2 bases from V and 0 from J, leaving 11 bases between them. This CDR3 contains 15 residues. Germline lookup yields CDR1 SGHRS and CDR2 YFSETQ. Here the CDR3 reads CASSLPTGYQETQYF. CDR3 DNA sequence: TGCGCCAGCAGCTTACCGACAGGATACCAAGAGACCCAGTACTTC.

As regards this clonotype: An end of the junction differs from the germline gene, which may be a read error. The chain carries TRBV14 and TRBJ2-1, with 8 bases matching TRBD2. There are 16 residues in the CDR3. The germline CDR1 and CDR2 sequences are SGHDN and FVKESK. The CDR3 DNA is TGTGCCAGCAACCAAGAGGACGGGAGGGCCTACAATGAGCAGTTCTTC. Encoded protein: CASNQEDGRAYNEQFF.

The gene calls are TRBV7-9 and TRBJ2-7; D possibly matches TRBD1 or TRBD2 (7 bases each). The J call is in doubt because the DNA end fits TRBJ2-5 better. This CDR3 spans 15 amino acids. CDR1 is SEHNR and CDR2 is FQNEAQ in the germline V gene (reference sequence). The CDR3 sequence is CASSSGGVQTETQYF. The CDR3 DNA is TGTGCCAGCAGCTCAGGGGGGGTGCAGACAGAGACCCAGTACTTC.

The chain couples TRBV12-5 to TRBJ2-5; D ambiguous. CDR3 length equals 13 residues. From germline, CDR1 is LGHNT and CDR2 FRNRAP. V was shortened by 7 bases and J by 2 bases, with 11 bases between the two germline ends. In nucleotides, the CDR3 is TGTGCTAGTGCCCCTGCCGGGCAAGAGACCCAGTACTTC. Translation: CASAPAGQETQYF.

This clonotype was detected a few times. The rearrangement links TRBV3-1 to TRBJ2-5; D ambiguous. The CDR3 spans 15 residues. In germline, CDR1 is LGHDT, CDR2 YNNKEL (reference sequence). V was cut by 0 bases and J by 0 bases, with 8 bases left in between. The CDR3 spells CASSQDLRYQETQYF. CDR3 nucleotides: TGTGCCAGCAGCCAAGATCTGAGATACCAAGAGACCCAGTACTTC.

V gene TRBV20-1 combines with J gene TRBJ2-3, with TRBD1 matching 9 bases. This CDR3 is built from 16 residues. The junction had 10 bases not matched to a gene; V was cut back by 3 bases and J by 3 bases. CDR1 and CDR2 from the germline V gene are DFQATT and SNEGSKA (reference sequence). CDR3 coding DNA: TGCAGTGCTAGTAAACAGGGGGCTTTCCGTACAGATACGCAGTATTTT. Protein sequence: CSASKQGAFRTDTQYF.

This clonotype appeared a few times. The genes are TRBV7-8 and TRBJ2-7; TRBD2 matches at 10 bases. TRBJ2-1 matches the DNA end more closely, so the J call is doubtful. Germline CDR1 SGHVS, CDR2 FQNEAQ. The CDR3 contains 17 residues. CDR3 sequence: CASSLRRLAGRRDEQFF. DNA for the CDR3: TGTGCCAGCAGCCTCCGGAGACTAGCGGGCCGAAGGGATGAGCAGTTCTTC.

The chain has TRBV5-6 and TRBJ2-7; a weak D match, TRBD1 (5 bases). Germline assignment: CDR1 SGHDT and CDR2 YYEEEE. This CDR3 has 16 residues. V was pared by 0 bases and J by 1 base, with 14 bases between. The DNA for the CDR3 is TGTGCCAGCAGCTTGGGGGGCACAATCTATTCCTACGAGCAGTACTTC. It codes for CASSLGGTIYSYEQYF.

The chain carries TRBV12-3 or TRBV12-4 and TRBJ1-5, with D unresolved. The CDR3 totals 16 residues. V lost 5 bases and J 3 bases, leaving 17 bases between the germline ends. CDR3 residues: CASSRSPREYNQPQHF. The CDR3 nucleotides read TGTGCCAGCAGTAGGTCCCCCCGGGAGTACAATCAGCCCCAGCATTTT.

There are a few counts of this clonotype. J is TRBJ2-1 and V is TRBV7-2; D remains ambiguous. This CDR3 has 16 residues. V dropped 4 bases and J dropped 3 bases, with 16 bases sitting between them. Per germline, CDR1 SGHTA and CDR2 FQGNSA. CDR3 nucleotides: TGTGCCAGCAGCTCCGCAAAGGCCCCAAGCTACAATGAGCAGTTCTTC. Protein product: CASSSAKAPSYNEQFF.

This chain joins TRBV10-3 and TRBJ2-1; D ambiguous. This CDR3 spans 16 amino acids. Trimming stripped 3 bases from V and 4 bases from J, with 16 bases between. The germline V gene encodes CDR1 ENHRY and CDR2 SYGVKD. As DNA, the CDR3 is TGTGCCATCAGTGACCCGGCGTGGGAATCTTACAATGAGCAGTTCTTC. Amino acid sequence: CAISDPAWESYNEQFF.

The genes are TRBV20-1 and TRBJ1-1; D is ambiguous. The CDR3 length is 12 residues. Trimming removed 7 bases from V and 1 base from J, with 10 bases in between. Germline-derived CDR1 and CDR2 are DFQATT and SNEGSKA (reference sequence). The CDR3 region has the DNA TGCAGTGTCCTCCCGGCGAACACTGAAGCTTTCTTT. This sequence encodes CSVLPANTEAFF.

This rearrangement joins TRBV5-1 to TRBJ1-2; 7 nucleotides agree with TRBD1. The germline V gene has CDR1 SGHRS and CDR2 YFSETQ. The J segment lost 1 base and the V segment lost 1 base, leaving 7 bases of the junction unmatched. This CDR3 is built from 16 residues. The CDR3 region is CASSLQRDSSNYGYTF. The CDR3 DNA is TGCGCCAGCAGCTTGCAGAGGGACAGCAGTAACTATGGCTACACCTTC.

This clonotype came up many times. The rearrangement uses TRBV6-2 or TRBV6-3 and TRBJ2-7, with D uncertain. This CDR3 has 12 residues. The ends were cut back, 5 bases at V and 1 base at J, with 6 bases in the middle. In germline, CDR1 is MNHEY, CDR2 SVGEGT. The CDR3 nucleotides read TGTGCCAGCAGTCGGACGTCCTACGAGCAGTACTTC. Translated, it gives CASSRTSYEQYF.

This clonotype was seen just once. This chain uses TRBV10-2 with TRBJ2-7; D may be TRBD2 (5 bases). The DNA end is a closer match to TRBJ2-5, so the J assignment may be wrong. This CDR3 spans 16 amino acids. Germline V CDR1 and CDR2: WSHSY, SAAADI. DNA of the CDR3: TGCGCCAGCAGCCAGACCGCTAGCTATCTTGGAGAGACCCAGTACTTC. Translated: CASSQTASYLGETQYF.

This chain links TRBV20-1 with TRBJ2-1; 10 positions match TRBD2. The CDR3 consists of 18 residues. The germline CDR1 and CDR2 sequences are DFQATT and SNEGSKA (reference sequence). Trimming took 2 bases from V and 5 from J; bases not matched to a gene: 15. This CDR3 is CSARRGITSGIYNNEQFF. The CDR3 nucleotides read TGCAGTGCTAGAAGGGGGATAACTAGCGGGATTTACAACAATGAGCAGTTCTTC.

This chain joins TRBV20-1 and TRBJ2-1, with 8 bases identical to TRBD1. The germline V gene encodes CDR1 DFQATT and CDR2 SNEGSKA (reference sequence). CDR3 length: 13 residues. The J segment lost 9 bases and the V segment lost 4 bases, leaving 8 bases of the junction unmatched. The chain's CDR3 is CSATQDRVVEQFF. The CDR3 DNA follows: TGCAGTGCTACTCAGGACAGGGTAGTTGAGCAGTTCTTC.